These 30 T cell receptor beta chains originate from one sample sequenced in a study of CD8 T cells in ankylosing spondylitis. Their cognate antigens are unknown. TCRdb used MiXCR to reprocess the 5' RACE reads, holding one entry per CDR3 protein. Among more than 400,000 distinct CDR3 sequences listed, under 5.5% were seen once. General study findings and limits: Ankylosing spondylitis blood seemed to carry a telltale TCR beta motif made of under ten highly homologous variants.

The sequenced sample consisted of blood, either unsorted or a sorted T cell fraction (not recorded which). The receptors were sampled from a male donor with ankylosing spondylitis.

The chain links TRBV7-6 to TRBJ1-3; D is ambiguous. CDR1 and CDR2 from the germline V gene are SGHVS and FNYEAQ. The CDR3 is 16 amino acids. V lost 5 bases and J lost 0, with 14 bases in between. The CDR3: CASSAFEVSSGNTIYF. CDR3 in DNA: TGTGCCAGCAGCGCCTTCGAGGTTTCCTCTGGAAACACCATATATTTT.

In its sample, this clonotype was seen a few times. The V and J genes are TRBV29-1 and TRBJ1-2; 7 nucleotides align to TRBD1. V gave up 4 bases and J gave up 3 bases; unmatched junction bases: 5. Germline lookup yields CDR1 SQVTM and CDR2 ANQGSEA. This CDR3 has 13 amino acids. DNA of the CDR3: TGCAGCGTTGGACAGGGAAAGGACTATGGCTACACCTTC. Its translation is CSVGQGKDYGYTF.

CDR3 in DNA: TGTGCCAGCAGCCAGTTCCGGGACCGATACAATGAGCAGTTCTTC. Amino acids: CASSQFRDRYNEQFF. The V gene is TRBV5-5, the J gene TRBJ2-1; D is perhaps TRBD1 or TRBD2 (5 bases each). The CDR3 is 15 amino acids. V lost 4 bases to trimming and J lost 4 bases, with 15 bases between them. Germline V gene sequence: CDR1 SGHKS, CDR2 YYEKEE (reference sequence).

In its sample, this clonotype was seen many times. The rearrangement uses TRBV29-1 and TRBJ1-2; TRBD1 might be the D (5 bases). The germline V and J ends were trimmed by 4 bases and 2 bases, with 11 bases remaining between them. The length of the CDR3 is 13 residues. Germline CDR1 is SQVTM and CDR2 is ANQGSEA. As DNA, the CDR3 is TGCAGCGTTGGATGGGGGGTCAACTATGGCTACACCTTC. It specifies CSVGWGVNYGYTF.

This clonotype was counted at least ten times. The V and J genes are TRBV6-5 and TRBJ2-5, with 10 bases matching TRBD1. The ends lost 2 bases at V and 2 bases at J; junction bases unmatched: 2. The CDR3 spans 15 residues. Germline V gene sequence: CDR1 MNHEY, CDR2 SVGAGI. The CDR3 DNA reads TGTGCCAGCAGTTACGCGGGACAGGGGCAAGAGACCCAGTACTTC. This gives the protein CASSYAGQGQETQYF.

This clonotype was recorded many times. V and J are TRBV3-1 and TRBJ1-2; the match to TRBD1 covers 8 bases. The CDR3 is 14 residues long. V was pared by 3 bases and J by 5 bases, with 5 bases of the junction left unmatched. Germline assignment: CDR1 LGHDT and CDR2 YNNKEL (reference sequence). The CDR3 nucleotides are TGTGCCAGCAGCCATAGGACAGGGCATTATGGCTACACCTTC. As protein: CASSHRTGHYGYTF.

This sequence joins TRBV7-2 and TRBJ2-1, with TRBD1 identical over 11 bases. The V gene's germline CDR1 is SGHTA and CDR2 FQGNSA. The J segment lost 7 bases and the V segment lost 5 bases, leaving 7 bases of the junction unmatched. The CDR3 runs 15 residues. The CDR3 nucleotides read TGTGCCAGCAGCCTGGACAGGGGGCCTGGAAATGAGCAGTTCTTC. Protein: CASSLDRGPGNEQFF.

The chain combines TRBV11-3 with TRBJ2-1, with D perhaps TRBD1 (5 bases). Trimming cost V 2 bases and J 0 bases, with 11 bases left between them. The CDR3 is 16 amino acids. The germline CDR1 and CDR2 sequences are SGHNT and YENEEA. The DNA of the CDR3 is TGTGCCAGCAGCTTATTTAGGGGCGGCTCCTACAATGAGCAGTTCTTC. It codes for CASSLFRGGSYNEQFF. Drawing the rest from reference TRBV11-3 and TRBJ2-1, the complete variable domain is EAGVVQSPRYKIIEKKQPVAFWCNPISGHNTLYWYLQNLGQGPELLIRYENEEAVDDSQLPKDRFSAERLKGVDSTLKIQPAELGDSAVYLCASSLFRGGSYNEQFFGPGTRLTVL.

This clonotype has a count of ten or more. The chain joins TRBV6-5 to TRBJ2-5; D assignment may be TRBD1 or TRBD2 (5 bases each). The CDR3 is made up of 14 amino acids. Deletions cut 0 bases from V and 7 bases from J, with 12 bases between. The germline gives CDR1 MNHEY, CDR2 SVGAGI. The CDR3 loop reads CASSYSDRGGTQYF. The CDR3 DNA follows: TGTGCCAGCAGTTACTCCGACAGAGGAGGGACCCAGTACTTC.

This clonotype appeared many times. V is TRBV4-3 and J is TRBJ2-1; D perhaps matches TRBD1 (7 bases). The CDR3 is 12 residues long. Trimming took 2 bases from V and 9 from J, leaving 8 bases between them. Germline V gene data show CDR1 as LGHNA and CDR2 as YSLEER. DNA for the CDR3: TGCGCCAGCAGCCAACAGGGGGGTGAGCAGTTCTTC. Residues: CASSQQGGEQFF.

V is TRBV18 and J is TRBJ2-7; D is unresolved. CDR1 KGHSH and CDR2 LQKENI come from the germline V gene. The length of the CDR3 is 12 residues. Between the trimmed V and J ends, which lost 1 base and 5 bases, there was a span of 6 bases. CDR3 nucleotides: TGTGCCAGCTCACCACGTCGTGACGAGCAGTACTTC. Protein product: CASSPRRDEQYF.

This clonotype was found many times. The J gene is TRBJ2-7, the V gene TRBV5-1, with D perhaps TRBD1 (5 bases). Trimming took 5 bases from V and 3 from J, leaving 18 bases between them. CDR1 is SGHRS and CDR2 is YFSETQ in the germline V gene. This CDR3 is 15 amino acids long. The CDR3 DNA reads TGCGCCAGCAGTTTCAGGGAAGTAGGCGTCTACGAGCAGTACTTC. It is translated as CASSFREVGVYEQYF.

The chain joins TRBV2 to TRBJ2-5; D unresolved. The length of the CDR3 is 15 residues. Germline V lookup: CDR1 SNHLY, CDR2 FYNNEI. Trimming took off 6 bases at V and 0 bases at J, with 14 bases between the two ends. In DNA, the CDR3 is TGTGCCAGCAGCGATCTGGGGAAGTACCAAGAGACCCAGTACTTC. Amino acids: CASSDLGKYQETQYF.

This clonotype turned up a few times. The J gene is TRBJ2-1, the V gene TRBV7-2, with a tentative D call TRBD2 (5 bases). V lost 3 bases to trimming and J lost 4 bases, with 13 bases between them. CDR3 size: 15 residues. Germline CDR1 SGHTA, CDR2 FQGNSA. DNA for the CDR3: TGTGCCAGCAGCTTCGGCGGACTGGAATACAATGAGCAGTTCTTC. Translating it yields CASSFGGLEYNEQFF.

This chain connects TRBV6-2 or TRBV6-3 to TRBJ2-5; either TRBD1 or TRBD2 may fit D (5 bases each). This CDR3 comprises 12 residues. Trimming removed 10 bases at V and 5 bases at J, with 14 bases between. Per germline, CDR1 MNHEY and CDR2 SVGEGT. In nucleotides, the CDR3 is TGTGCCACCCGGGACCTCCGGGAGACCCAGTACTTC. Its protein is CATRDLRETQYF.

For the CDR3, the DNA is TGTGCCAGCAGCCAAGATAAGGGCGGCCCTCCCTACGAGCAGTACTTC. Encoded protein: CASSQDKGGPPYEQYF. The chain uses TRBV4-2 and TRBJ2-7; D gene unclear. The germline V gene encodes CDR1 LGHNA and CDR2 YNFKEQ. The length of the CDR3 is 16 residues. V was trimmed by 0 bases and J by 2 bases, leaving 14 bases between them.

In the case of this clonotype: A clone one base away is much larger, so this may be a read error. The rearrangement joins TRBV7-3 to TRBJ2-3; 9 bases are a match to TRBD2. Germline CDR1 reads SGHTA; CDR2 reads FQGTGA. The CDR3 is 16 amino acids. The DNA of the CDR3 is TGTGCCTGCAGCTTAACGGCGGGGGGGCCAGCAGATACGCAGTATTTT. Its protein is CACSLTAGGPADTQYF.

This clonotype was picked up many times. The chain employs TRBV5-1 and TRBJ2-7; weak D call: TRBD2 (5 bases). This CDR3 has 14 residues. Germline loops: CDR1 SGHRS, CDR2 YFSETQ. Trimming left V 4 bases short and J 3 bases short, with 14 bases between. CDR3 residues: CASSLSVGGYEQYF. CDR3 nucleotides: TGCGCCAGCAGCCTTAGCGTTGGTGGCTACGAGCAGTACTTC. The full variable domain, in which reference TRBV5-1 and TRBJ2-7 provide the parts outside the CDR3, is KAGVTQTPRYLIKTRGQQVTLSCSPISGHRSVSWYQQTPGQGLQFLFEYFSETQRNKGNFPGRFSGRQFSNSRSEMNVSTLELGDSALYLCASSLSVGGYEQYFGPGTRLTVT.

The rearrangement uses TRBV20-1 and TRBJ2-7, with D uncertain. The V end was cut by 6 bases, the J end by 2 bases, with 11 bases between. This CDR3 has 12 residues. Germline V gene data show CDR1 as DFQATT and CDR2 as SNEGSKA (reference sequence). For the CDR3, the DNA is TGCAGTGCAACCGGGCCTACCTACGAGCAGTACTTC. This codes for CSATGPTYEQYF.

This clonotype was recorded at least ten times. The V gene is TRBV21-1, the J gene TRBJ1-1; TRBD1, the table's D call, was not compared with the DNA. TRBV21-1 is termed a pseudogene. CDR3 length: 14 residues. CDR3 sequence reads: CASSNQTGRVEAFF. In DNA, the CDR3 is TGTGCCAGCAGCAACCAGACAGGGCGGGTTGAAGCTTTCTTT.

The chain combines TRBV6-1 with TRBJ2-6; 7 bases line up with TRBD1. Trimming removed 6 bases from V and 4 bases from J; junction bases left unmatched: 9. CDR3 length: 16 residues. Germline CDR1 reads MNHNS; CDR2 reads SASEGT. DNA for the CDR3: TGTGCCAGCAGCGCACACACAGGGGCCGGGGCCAACGTCCTGACTTTC. Translating gives CASSAHTGAGANVLTF.

V usage is TRBV7-6 and J usage is TRBJ2-1; 8 bases are a match to TRBD2. Germline values: CDR1 SGHVS, CDR2 FNYEAQ. After removal of 0 bases from V and 9 bases from J, the junction contained 10 bases not matched to a gene. This CDR3 comprises 16 residues. In nucleotides, the CDR3 is TGTGCCAGCAGCTTAGCGCGGAGCGGGAGAGTTGGTGAGCAGTTCTTC. Protein sequence: CASSLARSGRVGEQFF.

This clonotype was found many times. J is TRBJ2-1 and V is TRBV11-2, with D possibly TRBD1 on 5 matching bases. CDR3 size: 12 residues. V gave up 5 bases and J gave up 7 bases, with 9 bases separating them. CDR1 and CDR2 (germline): SGHAT, FQNNGV. The CDR3 DNA reads as TGTGCCAGCAGCGTCAGGGAAAATGAGCAGTTCTTC. Its protein is CASSVRENEQFF.

This clonotype appeared many times. This chain uses TRBV20-1 with TRBJ2-7; D is perhaps TRBD2 (5 bases). The CDR3 totals 16 residues. Between the trimmed V and J ends, which lost 1 base and 0 bases, there was a span of 16 bases. Germline-derived CDR1 and CDR2 are DFQATT and SNEGSKA (reference sequence). CDR3 DNA sequence: TGCAGTGCTAGAGGGCCCCAGGAGCGGTCCTCCTACGAGCAGTACTTC. Protein sequence: CSARGPQERSSYEQYF.

The table lists this clonotype with many counts. The V call is TRBV5-1, the J call TRBJ2-2, with 10 bases aligning to TRBD1. The CDR3 totals 16 residues. The ends lost 0 bases at V and 3 bases at J; junction bases unmatched: 2. The germline V gene encodes CDR1 SGHRS and CDR2 YFSETQ. The CDR3 DNA sequence: TGCGCCAGCAGCTTGGCAGGACAGGGGGACACCGGGGAGCTGTTTTTT. Its translation: CASSLAGQGDTGELFF.

The genes are TRBV11-2 and TRBJ2-1, with 14 bases matching TRBD2. V trimming: 4 bases; J trimming: 7 bases; junction bases outside the gene matches: 6. This CDR3 is built from 16 residues. The germline CDR1 and CDR2 sequences are SGHAT and FQNNGV. In nucleotides, the CDR3 is TGTGCCAGCAGCTCCGCGACTAGCGGGAGGGGGAATGAGCAGTTCTTC. Translation: CASSSATSGRGNEQFF.

This clonotype was detected ten times or more. The J gene is TRBJ2-7, the V gene TRBV6-2 or TRBV6-3, with TRBD1 matching over 8 bases. The CDR3 has 15 amino acids. Germline V gene sequence: CDR1 MNHEY, CDR2 SVGEGT. The V and J ends lost 5 bases and 0 bases, in that order; junction bases with no gene match: 6. The CDR3 coding sequence is TGTGCCAGCAGTCCAACAGGGGGTGGCTCCTACGAGCAGTACTTC. It yields the protein CASSPTGGGSYEQYF.

V gene TRBV10-3 combines with J gene TRBJ2-1, with TRBD2 matching 14 bases. CDR1 and CDR2 (germline): ENHRY, SYGVKD. The CDR3 consists of 15 residues. J lost 9 bases, V lost 4 bases, and 5 bases had no gene match. CDR3 in amino acids: CAISGRLAGGGEQFF. CDR3 coding DNA: TGTGCCATCAGTGGCCGACTAGCGGGAGGGGGTGAGCAGTTCTTC.

Ten or more counts support this clonotype. This rearrangement joins TRBV5-1 to TRBJ2-3; tentative D call: TRBD1 (6 bases). V was cut by 3 bases and J by 3 bases, with 11 bases left in between. Per germline, CDR1 SGHRS and CDR2 YFSETQ. CDR3 length: 14 amino acids. The CDR3 coding sequence is TGCGCCAGCAGCTCGGGACAACAAACAGATACGCAGTATTTT. It yields the protein CASSSGQQTDTQYF.

The count of this clonotype is one. V and J are TRBV18 and TRBJ2-6; TRBD1 or TRBD2 may be the D gene (6 bases each). The V gene's germline CDR1 is KGHSH and CDR2 LQKENI. The CDR3 contains 14 residues. Trimming removed 2 bases from V and 7 bases from J, with 9 bases in between. The CDR3 DNA reads TGTGCCAGCTCACCAAGGGGGACTGCCAACGTCCTGACTTTC. Protein sequence: CASSPRGTANVLTF.